This T cell receptor (beta chain) was obtained from a study of control samples from healthy donors and cancer patients. The CDR3 consists of 16 residues. The V gene lost 4 bases and the J gene lost 1 base, with 13 bases spanning the gap. Germline V gives CDR1 MDHEN, CDR2 SYDVKM. In its sample, this clone was seen once. Assay: immunoSEQ multiplex PCR; the TCRdb copy retains only in-frame clones and omits some. The table lists thousands of clones, under 90% of them singletons, with more than 25% in the top ten. The source material was PBMCs. The chain employs TRBV28 and TRBJ2-2, with D maybe TRBD2 (6 bases). The TCR comes from an older man with lung cancer. DNA of the CDR3: TGTGCCAGCAGTTCTGGGGGACTCGAGAACACCGGGGAGCTGTTTTTT. Its protein is CASSSGGLENTGELFF.